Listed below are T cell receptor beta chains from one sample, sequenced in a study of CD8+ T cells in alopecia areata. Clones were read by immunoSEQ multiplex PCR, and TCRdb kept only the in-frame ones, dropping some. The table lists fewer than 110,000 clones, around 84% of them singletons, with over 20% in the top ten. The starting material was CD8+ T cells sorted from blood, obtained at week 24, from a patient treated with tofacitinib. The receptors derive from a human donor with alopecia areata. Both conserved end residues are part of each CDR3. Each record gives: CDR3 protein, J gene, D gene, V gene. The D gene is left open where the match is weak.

CDR3 protein: CASSYGPGGVDYEQYF
J gene: TRBJ2-7
D gene: -
V gene: TRBV6-5

CDR3 protein: CASSLFFGQPQHF
J gene: TRBJ1-5
D gene: -
V gene: TRBV27

CDR3 protein: CASSAPGGGITGELFF
J gene: TRBJ2-2
D gene: -
V gene: TRBV9

CDR3 protein: CASSQEGTGPTYEQYF
J gene: TRBJ2-7
D gene: TRBD1
V gene: TRBV4-2

CDR3 protein: CASSLQKRGGPDTQYF
J gene: TRBJ2-3
D gene: TRBD2
V gene: TRBV27

CDR3 protein: CASRGGDGAGETQYF
J gene: TRBJ2-5
D gene: -
V gene: TRBV9

CDR3 protein: CASSPGQGWNQPQHF
J gene: TRBJ1-5
D gene: TRBD1
V gene: TRBV9

CDR3 protein: CASSTRDFYEQYF
J gene: TRBJ2-7
D gene: -
V gene: TRBV19

CDR3 protein: CASSLKRSFSNQPQHF
J gene: TRBJ1-5
D gene: -
V gene: TRBV5-6

CDR3 protein: CSVDQDQPQHF
J gene: TRBJ1-5
D gene: -
V gene: TRBV29-1

CDR3 protein: CASSPPGLGEQYF
J gene: TRBJ2-7
D gene: -
V gene: TRBV4-1

CDR3 protein: CASSEVKYEQYF
J gene: TRBJ2-7
D gene: -
V gene: TRBV2

CDR3 protein: CASSQLDASTGELFF
J gene: TRBJ2-2
D gene: -
V gene: TRBV4-2

CDR3 protein: CASSWTGGNQPQHF
J gene: TRBJ1-5
D gene: TRBD1
V gene: TRBV27

CDR3 protein: CASSRYRDSYEQYF
J gene: TRBJ2-7
D gene: -
V gene: TRBV7-8

CDR3 protein: CASSYEGPYNEQFF
J gene: TRBJ2-1
D gene: -
V gene: TRBV6-5

CDR3 protein: CASSQDRGRAYEQYF
J gene: TRBJ2-7
D gene: -
V gene: TRBV4-3

CDR3 protein: CASEGISYEQYF
J gene: TRBJ2-7
D gene: -
V gene: TRBV7-9

CDR3 protein: CASRQIGGGYGYTF
J gene: TRBJ1-2
D gene: -
V gene: TRBV27

CDR3 protein: CASSQEAADIEAFF
J gene: TRBJ1-1
D gene: -
V gene: TRBV4-1

CDR3 protein: CASSSGTYTDTQYF
J gene: TRBJ2-3
D gene: -
V gene: TRBV13

CDR3 protein: CASSSAGGAYSNQPQHF
J gene: TRBJ1-5
D gene: -
V gene: TRBV27